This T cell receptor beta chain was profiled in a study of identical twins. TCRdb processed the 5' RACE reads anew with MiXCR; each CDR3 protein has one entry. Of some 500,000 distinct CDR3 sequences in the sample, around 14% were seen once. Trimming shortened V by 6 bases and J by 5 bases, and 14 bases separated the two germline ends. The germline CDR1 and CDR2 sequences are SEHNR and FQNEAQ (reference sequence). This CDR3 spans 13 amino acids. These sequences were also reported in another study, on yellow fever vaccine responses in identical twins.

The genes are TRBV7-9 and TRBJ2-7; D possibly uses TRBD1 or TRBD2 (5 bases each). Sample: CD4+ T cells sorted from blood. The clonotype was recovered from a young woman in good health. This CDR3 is CASRGTAVNEQYF. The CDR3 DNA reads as TGTGCCAGCAGGGGGACGGCAGTTAACGAGCAGTACTTC.